This T cell receptor (beta chain) was captured in a study of cytomegalovirus exposure and HLA in healthy donors. On the study more broadly: In an early release, HLA-typed donors contributed 75 million to 85 million unique TCR sequences.

This CDR3 region has 14 residues. Germline V gives CDR1 SGDLS, CDR2 YYNGEE. V dropped 0 bases and J dropped 12 bases, with 16 bases sitting between them. The study ran its PCR with 60 Vbeta and 13 Jbeta primers. The protocol was immunoSEQ multiplex PCR, while the TCRdb copy is restricted to in-frame clones and leaves out a portion. The sample consists of just under 250,000 clones, 82% of them appearing once. This TCR derives from a woman aged 40 to 55 in good health and CMV-seropositive. The specimen sequenced was PBMCs. The V and J genes are TRBV9 and TRBJ2-1; TRBD1 might be the D (5 bases). The chain's CDR3 is CASSVESRDSPQFF. In nucleotides, the CDR3 is TGTGCCAGCAGCGTAGAGAGCAGGGATTCGCCGCAGTTCTTC.